These 4 T cell receptor beta chains share one sample of origin, sequenced in a study of regulatory T cells in long-lasting Graves disease. Described time point: persistent/refractory GD, antithyroid drugs over 5 years with positive TRAb. The authors made the TCR library using RNA they extracted from PBMCs. Arm-PCR of CDR3 regions and iRepertoire HTBI primers were used to build TCR beta libraries. MiXCR, applied by TCRdb to the multiplex PCR reads, yields one record per CDR3 protein. There are about 400,000 distinct CDR3 sequences in the sample; less than 25% occur only once, and more than 20% lies in the top ten. This sample comprised peripheral blood mononuclear cells (PBMCs), obtained when the disease was refractory, from a patient treated with antithyroid drugs. Receptor source: a female donor with Graves disease.

This clonotype was observed many times. For the CDR3, the DNA is TGTGCCAGCAGTTTATGGTTGCGGAACACTGAAGCTTTCTTT. Translation: CASSLWLRNTEAFF. The V call is TRBV28, the J call TRBJ1-1, with D hard to call. The CDR3 is 14 residues long. Trimming cost V 0 bases and J 1 base, with 6 bases left between them. The germline CDR1 and CDR2 sequences are MDHEN and SYDVKM.

As concerns this clonotype: A much larger clone differs by one base, so this may be a read error. The gene calls are TRBV29-1 and TRBJ1-1, with D perhaps TRBD1 (6 bases). From germline, CDR1 is SQVTM and CDR2 ANQGSEA. The germline V and J ends were trimmed by 4 bases and 4 bases, with 22 bases remaining between them. This CDR3 spans 16 amino acids. Written as DNA, the CDR3 is TGCAGCGTTGCCCGTTGGGGGGCAGACGGGGCCACTGAAGCTTTCTTT. Translation gives CSVARWGADGATEAFF.

This rearrangement joins TRBV20-1 to TRBJ2-7; 9 bases agree with TRBD2. The V and J ends lost 5 bases and 6 bases, in that order; junction bases with no gene match: 11. From germline, CDR1 is DFQATT and CDR2 SNEGSKA (reference sequence). This CDR3 is 14 amino acids long. The CDR3 is CSAPASSGRTEQYF. CDR3 coding DNA: TGCAGTGCTCCGGCTAGTAGCGGGAGAACCGAGCAGTACTTC.

V and J are TRBV27 and TRBJ2-7; D is uncertain. V dropped 1 base and J dropped 2 bases, with 12 bases sitting between them. The CDR3 sequence is 15 residues long. Germline lookup yields CDR1 MNHEY and CDR2 SMNVEV (reference sequence). CDR3 sequence reads: CASSLFNSGTYEQYF. DNA for the CDR3: TGTGCCAGCAGTTTATTTAACAGTGGCACCTACGAGCAGTACTTC.